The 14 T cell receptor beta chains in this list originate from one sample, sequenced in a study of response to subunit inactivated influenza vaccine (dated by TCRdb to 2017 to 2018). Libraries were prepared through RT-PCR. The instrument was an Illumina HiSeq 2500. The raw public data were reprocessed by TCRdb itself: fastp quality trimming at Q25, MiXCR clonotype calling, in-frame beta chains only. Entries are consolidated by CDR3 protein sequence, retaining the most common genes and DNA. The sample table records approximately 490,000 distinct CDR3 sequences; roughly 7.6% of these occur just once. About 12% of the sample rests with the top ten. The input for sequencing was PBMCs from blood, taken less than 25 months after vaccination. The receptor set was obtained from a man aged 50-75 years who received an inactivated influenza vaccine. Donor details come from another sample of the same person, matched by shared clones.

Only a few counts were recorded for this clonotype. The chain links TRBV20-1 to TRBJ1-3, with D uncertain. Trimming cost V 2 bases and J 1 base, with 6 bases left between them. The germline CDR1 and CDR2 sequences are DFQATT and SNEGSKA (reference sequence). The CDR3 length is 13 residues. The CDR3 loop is CSARRLSGNTIYF. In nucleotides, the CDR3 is TGCAGTGCTAGACGGCTATCTGGAAACACCATATATTTT.

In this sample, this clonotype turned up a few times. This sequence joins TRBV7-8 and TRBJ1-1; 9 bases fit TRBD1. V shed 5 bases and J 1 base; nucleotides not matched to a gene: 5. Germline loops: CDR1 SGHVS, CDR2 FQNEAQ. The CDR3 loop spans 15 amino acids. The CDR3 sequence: CASSTGQGRNTEAFF. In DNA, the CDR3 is TGTGCCAGCAGCACCGGACAGGGGCGGAACACTGAAGCTTTCTTT. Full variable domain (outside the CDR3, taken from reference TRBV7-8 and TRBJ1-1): GAGVSQSPRYKVAKRGQDVALRCDPISGHVSLFWYQQALGQGPEFLTYFQNEAQLDKSGLPSDRFFAERPEGSVSTLKIQRTQQEDSAVYLCASSTGQGRNTEAFFGQGTRLTVV.

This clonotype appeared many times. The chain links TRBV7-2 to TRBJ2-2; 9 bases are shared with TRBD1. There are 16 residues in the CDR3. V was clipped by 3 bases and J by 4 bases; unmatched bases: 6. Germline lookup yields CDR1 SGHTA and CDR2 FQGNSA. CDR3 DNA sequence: TGTGCCAGCAGCTTTACAGGGGGCGCGGGCACCGGGGAGCTGTTTTTT. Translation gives CASSFTGGAGTGELFF.

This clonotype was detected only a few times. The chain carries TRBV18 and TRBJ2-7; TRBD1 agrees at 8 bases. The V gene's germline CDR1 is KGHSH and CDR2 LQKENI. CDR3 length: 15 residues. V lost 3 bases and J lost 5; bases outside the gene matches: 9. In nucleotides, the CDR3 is TGTGCCAGCTCACCTCTCAGGGGGCGAGGCGACGAGCAGTACTTC. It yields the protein CASSPLRGRGDEQYF.

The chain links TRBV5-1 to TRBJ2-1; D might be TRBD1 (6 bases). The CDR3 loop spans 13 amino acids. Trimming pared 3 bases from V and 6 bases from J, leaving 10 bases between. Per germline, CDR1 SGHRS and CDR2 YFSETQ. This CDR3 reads CASSWDTGNEQFF. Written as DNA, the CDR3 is TGCGCCAGCAGCTGGGACACCGGCAATGAGCAGTTCTTC.

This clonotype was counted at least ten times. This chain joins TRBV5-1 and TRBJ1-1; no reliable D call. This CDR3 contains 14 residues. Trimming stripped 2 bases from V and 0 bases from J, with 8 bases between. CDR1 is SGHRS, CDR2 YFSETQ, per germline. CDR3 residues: CASSLSELNTEAFF. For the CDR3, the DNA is TGCGCCAGCAGCTTATCGGAATTGAACACTGAAGCTTTCTTT. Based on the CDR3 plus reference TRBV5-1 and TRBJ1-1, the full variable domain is KAGVTQTPRYLIKTRGQQVTLSCSPISGHRSVSWYQQTPGQGLQFLFEYFSETQRNKGNFPGRFSGRQFSNSRSEMNVSTLELGDSALYLCASSLSELNTEAFFGQGTRLTVV.

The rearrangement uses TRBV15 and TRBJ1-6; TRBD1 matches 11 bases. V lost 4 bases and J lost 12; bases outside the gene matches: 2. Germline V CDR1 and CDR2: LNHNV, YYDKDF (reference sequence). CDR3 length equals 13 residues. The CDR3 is CATSTGTGGPLHF. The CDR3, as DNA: TGTGCCACCAGCACCGGGACAGGGGGACCCCTCCACTTT.

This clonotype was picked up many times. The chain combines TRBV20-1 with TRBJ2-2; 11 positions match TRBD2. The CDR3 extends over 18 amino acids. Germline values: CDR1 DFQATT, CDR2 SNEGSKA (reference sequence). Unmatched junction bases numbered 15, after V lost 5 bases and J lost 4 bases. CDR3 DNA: TGCAGTGCTGCCTTGAGTACTAGCGGGAGTCGGGGCACCGGGGAGCTGTTTTTT. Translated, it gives CSAALSTSGSRGTGELFF.

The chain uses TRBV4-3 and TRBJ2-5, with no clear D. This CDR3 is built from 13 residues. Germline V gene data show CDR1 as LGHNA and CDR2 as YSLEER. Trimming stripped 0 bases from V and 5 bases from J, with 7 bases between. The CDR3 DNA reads TGCGCCAGCAGCCAAGAAGAAGGGGAGACCCAGTACTTC. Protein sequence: CASSQEEGETQYF.

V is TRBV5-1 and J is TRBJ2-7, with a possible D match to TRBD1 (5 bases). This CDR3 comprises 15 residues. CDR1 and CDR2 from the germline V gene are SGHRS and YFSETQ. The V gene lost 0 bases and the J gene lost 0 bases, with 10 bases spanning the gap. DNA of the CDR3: TGCGCCAGCAGCTTGGTTGTGGGGCCCTCCTACGAGCAGTACTTC. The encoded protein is CASSLVVGPSYEQYF.

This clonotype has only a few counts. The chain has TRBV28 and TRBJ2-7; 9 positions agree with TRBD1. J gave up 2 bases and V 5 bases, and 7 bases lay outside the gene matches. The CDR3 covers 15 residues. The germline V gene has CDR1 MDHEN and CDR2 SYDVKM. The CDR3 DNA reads TGTGCCAGCAGTCGCGGGGACAGGGCTACCTACGAGCAGTACTTC. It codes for CASSRGDRATYEQYF.

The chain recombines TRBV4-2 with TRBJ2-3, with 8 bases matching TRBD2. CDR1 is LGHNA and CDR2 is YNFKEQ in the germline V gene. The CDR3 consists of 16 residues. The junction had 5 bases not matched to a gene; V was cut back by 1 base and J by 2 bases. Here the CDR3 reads CASSQGRAGATDTQYF. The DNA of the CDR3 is TGTGCCAGCAGCCAAGGGCGAGCGGGGGCCACAGATACGCAGTATTTT.

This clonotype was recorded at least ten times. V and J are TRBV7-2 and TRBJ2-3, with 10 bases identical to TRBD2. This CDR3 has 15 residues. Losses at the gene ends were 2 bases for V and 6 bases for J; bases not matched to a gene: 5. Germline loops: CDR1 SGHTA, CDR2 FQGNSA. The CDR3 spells CASSLSGRARDTQYF. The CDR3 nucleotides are TGTGCCAGCAGCTTAAGCGGGAGGGCCAGGGATACGCAGTATTTT.

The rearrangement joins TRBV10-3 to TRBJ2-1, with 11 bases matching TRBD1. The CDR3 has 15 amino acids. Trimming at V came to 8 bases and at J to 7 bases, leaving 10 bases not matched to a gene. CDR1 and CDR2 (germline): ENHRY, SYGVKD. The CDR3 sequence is CAIRAGQGGFNEQFF. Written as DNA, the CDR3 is TGTGCCATCCGCGCGGGACAGGGGGGTTTTAATGAGCAGTTCTTC.